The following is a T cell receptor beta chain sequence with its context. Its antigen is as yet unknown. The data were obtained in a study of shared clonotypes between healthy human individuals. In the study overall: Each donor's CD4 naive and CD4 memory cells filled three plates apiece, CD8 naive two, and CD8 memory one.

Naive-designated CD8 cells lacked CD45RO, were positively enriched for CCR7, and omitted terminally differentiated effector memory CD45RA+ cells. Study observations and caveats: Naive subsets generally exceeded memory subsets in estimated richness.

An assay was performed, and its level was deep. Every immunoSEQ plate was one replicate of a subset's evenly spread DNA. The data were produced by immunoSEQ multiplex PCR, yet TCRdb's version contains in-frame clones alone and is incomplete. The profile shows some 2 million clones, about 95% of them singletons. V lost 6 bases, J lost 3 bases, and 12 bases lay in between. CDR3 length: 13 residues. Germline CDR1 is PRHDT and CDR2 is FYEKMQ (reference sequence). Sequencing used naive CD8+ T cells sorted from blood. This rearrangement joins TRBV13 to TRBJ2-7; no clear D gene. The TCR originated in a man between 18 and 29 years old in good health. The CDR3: CASRMWGFYEQYF. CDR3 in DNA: TGTGCCAGCAGAATGTGGGGTTTCTACGAGCAGTACTTC.